This T cell receptor beta chain originates from a study of cytomegalovirus exposure and HLA in healthy donors. Libraries were prepared by immunoSEQ multiplex PCR; TCRdb keeps only in-frame clonotypes and omits some of them. Found here are 55,000 to 70,000 clones, almost 95% of them singletons; the top ten hold about 5.7%. Regarding this clone: The antigen remains undetermined.

V trimming: 3 bases; J trimming: 3 bases; junction bases outside the gene matches: 8. This CDR3 comprises 15 residues. The germline V gene encodes CDR1 SGHNT and CDR2 YYREEE (reference sequence). Whole-study results and caveats: The study recorded 150 to 200 TCR beta chains that were cytomegalovirus-associated.

The donors were part of the validation cohort of roughly 110 subjects. That cohort was separate from the first cohort, which comprised under 750 subjects. The sample taken for sequencing was PBMCs. The source is a man between 18 and 35 years old in good health and CMV-seropositive. The J gene is TRBJ2-7, the V gene TRBV5-4, with 8 bases lining up with TRBD1. The CDR3 loop reads CASSSTGTGFYEQYF. The CDR3 DNA follows: TGTGCCAGCAGCTCAACCGGGACAGGTTTCTACGAGCAGTACTTC.